Below, 27 T cell receptor beta chains from the same sample are listed, as sequenced in a study of sequential checkpoint blockade in melanoma. Method: immunoSEQ multiplex PCR; TCRdb's copy keeps in-frame clones and lacks some. The sample includes 15,000 or so clones, over 60% of them seen just once. Documented treatment: randomized to nivolumab then ipilimumab (arm A) or the reverse (arm B). The starting material was CD8+ T cells sorted from blood (inferred from file names), obtained from a patient given nivolumab and ipilimumab in sequence. These receptors came from a human donor with melanoma.

The chain links TRBV29-1 to TRBJ2-3; TRBD2 agrees at 10 bases. Germline assignment: CDR1 SQVTM and CDR2 ANQGSEA. V lost 3 bases to trimming and J lost 2 bases; unmatched junction nucleotides: 5. CDR3 length equals 15 residues. This CDR3 reads CSVDGSGGTTDTQYF. Here the CDR3 DNA reads TGCAGCGTTGATGGTAGCGGGGGGACCACAGATACGCAGTATTTT.

This chain uses TRBV7-2 with TRBJ1-6, with a weak D call TRBD1 (5 bases). Germline values: CDR1 SGHTA, CDR2 FQGNSA. The CDR3 loop spans 18 amino acids. V lost 2 bases and J 0 bases, leaving 14 bases between the germline ends. CDR3 sequence (DNA): TGTGCCAGCAGCTTAAGTATCCGCGGGGCCTCCTATAATTCACCCCTCCACTTT. It codes for CASSLSIRGASYNSPLHF.

This chain connects TRBV2 to TRBJ1-1, with 9 bases matching TRBD1. Germline CDR1 is SNHLY and CDR2 is FYNNEI. Trimming at V came to 5 bases and at J to 4 bases, leaving 8 bases not matched to a gene. This CDR3 contains 15 residues. The CDR3 DNA reads as TGTGCCAGCAGTCCAACAGGGGGCTCGGGCACTGAAGCTTTCTTT. It specifies CASSPTGGSGTEAFF.

The chain links TRBV7-9 to TRBJ2-3, with D possibly matching TRBD1 (6 bases). The V gene's germline CDR1 is SEHNR and CDR2 FQNEAQ (reference sequence). Trimming removed 1 base from V and 0 bases from J, with 17 bases in between. The CDR3 is made up of 18 amino acids. Here the CDR3 DNA reads TGTGCCAGCAGCTTAGTAACCCCCAGGGGAGCTAGCACAGATACGCAGTATTTT. Its translation is CASSLVTPRGASTDTQYF. The entire variable domain, with the rest obtained from reference TRBV7-9 and TRBJ2-3, is as follows: DTGVSQNPRHKITKRGQNVTFRCDPISEHNRLYWYRQTLGQGPEFLTYFQNEAQLEKSRLLSDRFSAERPKGSFSTLEIQRTEQGDSAMYLCASSLVTPRGASTDTQYFGPGTRLTVL.

The CDR3 reads CASSPPGQGPRTQYF. The CDR3 coding sequence is TGTGCCAGCAGCCCCCCGGGACAGGGCCCCAGGACGCAGTATTTT. The chain joins TRBV7-9 to TRBJ2-3, with 9 bases matching TRBD1. Per germline, CDR1 SEHNR and CDR2 FQNEAQ (reference sequence). The J segment lost 9 bases and the V segment lost 5 bases, leaving 12 bases of the junction unmatched. This CDR3 has 15 amino acids.

The chain has TRBV7-9 and TRBJ2-2; TRBD1 is a possible D gene (7 bases). This CDR3 is built from 15 residues. V lost 5 bases and J 4 bases, leaving 14 bases between the germline ends. The germline gives CDR1 SEHNR, CDR2 FQNEAQ (reference sequence). The CDR3 loop reads CASSPRDRSTGELFF. As DNA, the CDR3 is TGTGCCAGCAGCCCGCGGGACAGATCCACCGGGGAGCTGTTTTTT.

This clone showed up just a few times. This chain connects TRBV7-8 to TRBJ1-2; 10 nucleotides line up with TRBD1. From germline, CDR1 is SGHVS and CDR2 FQNEAQ. V was pared by 1 base and J by 8 bases, with 4 bases of the junction left unmatched. This CDR3 is built from 14 residues. The CDR3 sequence is CASSLVTGGFGYTF. The DNA for the CDR3 is TGTGCCAGCAGCTTAGTGACAGGGGGCTTCGGCTACACCTTC. The full variable domain, its missing parts supplied by reference TRBV7-8 and TRBJ1-2, is GAGVSQSPRYKVAKRGQDVALRCDPISGHVSLFWYQQALGQGPEFLTYFQNEAQLDKSGLPSDRFFAERPEGSVSTLKIQRTQQEDSAVYLCASSLVTGGFGYTFGSGTRLTVV.

The genes are TRBV5-6 and TRBJ2-3; D is ambiguous. V was shortened by 4 bases and J by 2 bases, with 8 bases between the two germline ends. Germline V CDR1 and CDR2: SGHDT, YYEEEE. The CDR3 contains 13 residues. In DNA, the CDR3 is TGTGCCAGCAGCCGCGGCCACACAGATACGCAGTATTTT. Its translation: CASSRGHTDTQYF.

The CDR3 sequence is CARSLVCGILTQYF. The CDR3 DNA is TGTGCCAGAAGCTTGGTATGCGGGATTTTAACCCAGTACTTC. The chain combines TRBV5-3 with TRBJ2-5; possibly TRBD2 for D (6 bases). TRBV5-3 is an open reading frame, and its role is uncertain. V lost 0 bases to trimming and J lost 8 bases, with 14 bases between them. This CDR3 is 14 amino acids long.

The rearrangement uses TRBV6-6 and TRBJ1-6; weak D call: TRBD1 (6 bases). The CDR3 has 13 residues. V lost 0 bases and J lost 15, with 12 bases in between. Germline-derived CDR1 and CDR2 are MNHNY and SVGAGI (reference sequence). The CDR3 loop reads CASSYSSLRGLHF. In DNA, the CDR3 is TGTGCCAGCAGTTACTCTAGTCTCAGGGGCCTCCACTTT.

This chain uses TRBV11-2 with TRBJ2-5, with 8 bases aligning to TRBD1. V dropped 2 bases and J dropped 5; count of bases not matched to a gene: 10. Germline CDR1 reads SGHAT; CDR2 reads FQNNGV. This CDR3 is built from 16 residues. For the CDR3, the DNA is TGTGCCAGCAGCTTACAAGGGTCAGGGGGCTGGGAGACCCAGTACTTC. Its translation: CASSLQGSGGWETQYF.

Notes on this clone: Other nucleotide sequences from this sample produce the same CDR3. The chain employs TRBV9 and TRBJ2-5; 8 bases match TRBD1. The CDR3 covers 14 residues. The V segment lost 4 bases and the J segment 5 bases; nucleotides outside the gene matches: 7. Per germline, CDR1 SGDLS and CDR2 YYNGEE. The CDR3 region is CASSRPGGGETQYF. In DNA, the CDR3 is TGTGCCAGCAGCCGCCCAGGGGGCGGGGAGACCCAGTACTTC. Full variable domain (missing parts from reference TRBV9 and TRBJ2-5): DSGVTQTPKHLITATGQRVTLRCSPRSGDLSVYWYQQSLDQGLQFLIQYYNGEERAKGNILERFSAQQFPDLHSELNLSSLELGDSALYFCASSRPGGGETQYFGPGTRLLVL.

This chain joins TRBV7-9 and TRBJ1-1, with 10 bases that match TRBD1. Trimming cost V 5 bases and J 5 bases; bases outside gene matches: 14. CDR3 length: 17 residues. Germline CDR1 and CDR2: SEHNR and FQNEAQ (reference sequence). CDR3: CASSRGTGASTRTEAFF. In nucleotides, the CDR3 is TGTGCCAGCAGCCGAGGGACAGGGGCGTCGACGAGGACTGAAGCTTTCTTT.

The chain carries TRBV5-5 and TRBJ2-7, with a possible D match to TRBD1 (6 bases). The CDR3 is made up of 12 amino acids. V was shortened by 4 bases and J by 3 bases, with 8 bases between the two germline ends. Germline CDR1 and CDR2: SGHKS and YYEKEE (reference sequence). The CDR3 spells CASSGQIYEQYF. In DNA, the CDR3 is TGTGCCAGCAGCGGACAGATCTACGAGCAGTACTTC.

The rearrangement joins TRBV4-3 to TRBJ1-2; D might be TRBD1 (5 bases). The germline gives CDR1 LGHNA, CDR2 YSLEER. Trimming removed 3 bases at V and 4 bases at J, with 9 bases between. This CDR3 contains 13 residues. The CDR3 loop is CASSHRGGYGYTF. The CDR3 DNA follows: TGCGCCAGCAGCCATCGGGGGGGCTATGGCTACACCTTC.

The rearrangement joins TRBV6-1 to TRBJ1-3; unclear D gene. There are 14 residues in the CDR3. V lost 6 bases and J 0 bases, leaving 9 bases between the germline ends. Germline V gene data show CDR1 as MNHNS and CDR2 as SASEGT. CDR3 loop: CASRIVASGNTIYF. The DNA of the CDR3 is TGTGCCAGCAGAATAGTCGCCTCTGGAAACACCATATATTTT.

The chain couples TRBV28 to TRBJ2-5; 8 nucleotides align to TRBD1. The germline CDR1 and CDR2 sequences are MDHEN and SYDVKM. The CDR3 sequence is 14 residues long. V shed 5 bases, J shed 5 bases, and the junction held 7 bases outside the gene matches. CDR3 loop: CASSEQGVTETQYF. CDR3 bases: TGTGCCAGCAGTGAACAGGGGGTTACGGAGACCCAGTACTTC.

The V gene is TRBV27, the J gene TRBJ1-2; no reliable D call. Trimming took off 6 bases at V and 6 bases at J, with 17 bases between the two ends. This CDR3 spans 14 amino acids. CDR1 and CDR2 (germline): MNHEY, SMNVEV (reference sequence). CDR3 nucleotide sequence: TGTGCCAGCAGCCCCACCCTCGGGGATCATGGCTACACCTTC. The encoded protein is CASSPTLGDHGYTF.

The V gene is TRBV10-1, the J gene TRBJ2-3; 11 positions agree with TRBD2. The CDR3 runs to 17 residues. Per the germline V gene, CDR1 is WNHNN and CDR2 is SYGVQD (reference sequence). V lost 1 base and J lost 4; bases outside the gene matches: 7. The CDR3: CASSELSGTSGSDTQYF. The CDR3 DNA is TGCGCCAGCAGTGAGTTGTCCGGGACTAGCGGATCAGATACGCAGTATTTT.

V usage is TRBV9 and J usage is TRBJ2-7, with 10 bases matching TRBD1. Germline values: CDR1 SGDLS, CDR2 YYNGEE. This CDR3 region has 15 residues. Trimming took 4 bases from V and 0 from J; bases not matched to a gene: 4. CDR3: CASSPRDRGSYEQYF. The CDR3 DNA follows: TGTGCCAGCAGCCCGCGGGACAGGGGCTCCTACGAGCAGTACTTC.

The chain carries TRBV5-6 and TRBJ2-5, with D maybe TRBD2 (6 bases). V was cut by 1 base and J by 2 bases, with 12 bases left in between. Germline V lookup: CDR1 SGHDT, CDR2 YYEEEE. The CDR3 length is 15 residues. CDR3 sequence: CASSLWLAFQETQYF. The CDR3, as DNA: TGTGCCAGCAGCTTGTGGCTAGCGTTTCAAGAGACCCAGTACTTC.

The chain links TRBV28 to TRBJ1-4; a possible D gene is TRBD1 (5 bases). Germline V gives CDR1 MDHEN, CDR2 SYDVKM. This CDR3 contains 17 residues. Trimming shortened V by 6 bases and J by 6 bases, and 23 bases separated the two germline ends. CDR3 sequence: CASSTPTRGFDDEKLFF. CDR3 sequence (DNA): TGTGCCAGCAGCACTCCGACAAGGGGTTTCGATGATGAAAAACTGTTTTTT.

The CDR3 reads CASSDGGWGEGSYEQYF. As DNA, the CDR3 is TGTGCCAGCAGTGACGGGGGTTGGGGAGAAGGCTCCTACGAGCAGTACTTC. The rearrangement uses TRBV25-1 and TRBJ2-7; the D gene is possibly TRBD2 (6 bases). Trimming cost V 3 bases and J 0 bases, with 18 bases left between them. Germline CDR1 is MGHDK and CDR2 is SYGVNS. The length of the CDR3 is 17 residues.

The chain recombines TRBV6-5 with TRBJ2-1; 14 positions match TRBD2. CDR1 and CDR2 from the germline V gene are MNHEY and SVGAGI. This CDR3 contains 16 residues. V trimming: 1 base; J trimming: 6 bases; junction bases outside the gene matches: 2. The CDR3 loop reads CASSYYGTSGGNEQFF. In DNA, the CDR3 is TGTGCCAGCAGTTACTACGGGACTAGCGGGGGCAATGAGCAGTTCTTC.

The chain is built from TRBV7-9 and TRBJ2-3; D unresolved. The CDR3 has 13 amino acids. Trimming took 0 bases from V and 5 from J, leaving 6 bases between them. The germline CDR1 and CDR2 sequences are SEHNR and FQNEAQ (reference sequence). The CDR3 DNA reads as TGTGCCAGCAGCTTAGCAAGAGAAGATACGCAGTATTTT. Protein product: CASSLAREDTQYF.

The rearrangement links TRBV7-6 to TRBJ2-7; 8 bases fit TRBD2. Germline V CDR1 and CDR2: SGHVS, FNYEAQ. With V trimmed by 1 base and J by 3 bases, 11 bases remained unmatched. The CDR3 runs 17 residues. CDR3 protein: CASSLEGPGLVFYEQYF. In nucleotides, the CDR3 is TGTGCCAGCAGCTTAGAGGGACCGGGACTAGTCTTCTACGAGCAGTACTTC.

The chain uses TRBV29-1 and TRBJ2-5, with 11 bases that match TRBD1. Germline V gives CDR1 SQVTM, CDR2 ANQGSEA. This CDR3 is built from 15 residues. Trimming took 5 bases from V and 2 from J; bases not matched to a gene: 7. The CDR3 spells CSVPSRDRGQETQYF. The CDR3 DNA follows: TGCAGCGTTCCCTCCCGGGACAGGGGGCAAGAGACCCAGTACTTC.